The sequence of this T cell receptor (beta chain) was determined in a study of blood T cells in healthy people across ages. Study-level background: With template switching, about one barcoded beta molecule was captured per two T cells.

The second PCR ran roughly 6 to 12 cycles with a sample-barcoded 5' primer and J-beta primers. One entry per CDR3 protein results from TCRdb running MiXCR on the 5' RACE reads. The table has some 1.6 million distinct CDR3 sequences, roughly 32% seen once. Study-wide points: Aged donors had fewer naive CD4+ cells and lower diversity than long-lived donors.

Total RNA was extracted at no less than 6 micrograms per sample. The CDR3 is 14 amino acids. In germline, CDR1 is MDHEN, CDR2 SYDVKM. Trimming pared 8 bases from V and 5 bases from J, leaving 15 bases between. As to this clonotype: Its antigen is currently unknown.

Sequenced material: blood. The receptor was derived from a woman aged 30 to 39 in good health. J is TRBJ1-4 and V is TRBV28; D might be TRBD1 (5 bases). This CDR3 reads CASGSGPPNEKLFF. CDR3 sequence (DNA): TGTGCCAGCGGATCGGGACCGCCGAATGAAAAACTGTTTTTT. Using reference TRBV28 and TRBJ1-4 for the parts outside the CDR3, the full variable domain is DVKVTQSSRYLVKRTGEKVFLECVQDMDHENMFWYRQDPGLGLRLIYFSYDVKMKEKGDIPEGYSVSREKKERFSLILESASTNQTSMYLCASGSGPPNEKLFFGSGTQLSVL.